The 18 T cell receptor beta chains below were found in one sample sequenced in a study of blood T cell repertoires in COVID-19. TCRdb's copy holds only in-frame clones and misses some; the assay was immunoSEQ multiplex PCR. This table holds 400,000 to 450,000 clones, about nine tenths found once. The sequenced material came from peripheral blood. The source of these receptors is a woman aged 40 to 50 with COVID-19, enrolled during active disease.

The rearrangement uses TRBV10-3 and TRBJ2-7, with D uncertain. V gave up 2 bases and J gave up 3 bases, with 8 bases separating them. The CDR3 runs to 13 residues. Per the germline V gene, CDR1 is ENHRY and CDR2 is SYGVKD. The CDR3 DNA is TGTGCCATCAGTGAGGACATGGGCTACGAGCAGTACTTC. It specifies CAISEDMGYEQYF.

The chain carries TRBV10-3 and TRBJ1-2, with D tentatively TRBD1 (5 bases). The germline V and J ends were trimmed by 7 bases and 5 bases, with 17 bases remaining between them. The CDR3 covers 14 residues. The germline V gene encodes CDR1 ENHRY and CDR2 SYGVKD. This CDR3 reads CAITTGHAPYGYTF. In DNA, the CDR3 is TGTGCCATCACAACAGGTCACGCCCCTTATGGCTACACCTTC.

V is TRBV2 and J is TRBJ2-5; TRBD1 agrees at 9 bases. The CDR3 is 13 residues long. The germline CDR1 and CDR2 sequences are SNHLY and FYNNEI. With 8 bases clipped from V and 5 bases from J, the junction kept 6 bases outside the gene matches. In DNA form, the CDR3 reads TGTGCCAGCGACCGGGACAGGGAGGAGACCCAGTACTTC. Translating gives CASDRDREETQYF.

The chain uses TRBV7-9 and TRBJ2-3; 8 positions agree with TRBD1. V dropped 1 base and J dropped 4; count of bases not matched to a gene: 4. The germline V gene has CDR1 SEHNR and CDR2 FQNEAQ (reference sequence). This CDR3 region has 15 residues. The CDR3 reads CASSLGVTGADTQYF. The CDR3 nucleotides read TGTGCCAGCAGCTTAGGGGTGACAGGGGCAGATACGCAGTATTTT.

This chain links TRBV27 with TRBJ1-1, with TRBD1 as a possible D gene (6 bases). The germline V gene encodes CDR1 MNHEY and CDR2 SMNVEV (reference sequence). The CDR3 is made up of 17 amino acids. The V and J ends lost 2 bases and 6 bases respectively, with 22 bases between them. CDR3 DNA: TGTGCCAGCAGTTTAATTCCCGCAGGGGCGGTAAAGTCTGAAGCTTTCTTT. Amino acid sequence: CASSLIPAGAVKSEAFF.

In the case of this clone: The sample contains more than one DNA sequence encoding this CDR3. The CDR3 nucleotides read TGTGCCAGCAGTGTACAGGAAGAGACCCAGTACTTC. Its translation: CASSVQEETQYF. The rearrangement joins TRBV2 to TRBJ2-5; perhaps TRBD1 as D (5 bases). Looked up from germline, CDR1 is SNHLY and CDR2 is FYNNEI. V shed 4 bases and J shed 3 bases, with 6 bases lying between them. The CDR3 contains 12 residues.

The chain joins TRBV7-2 to TRBJ2-3; the match to TRBD2 covers 7 bases. The CDR3 consists of 17 residues. The germline CDR1 and CDR2 sequences are SGHTA and FQGNSA. V shed 0 bases, J shed 1 base, and the junction held 7 bases outside the gene matches. As DNA, the CDR3 is TGTGCCAGCAGCTTAGCGTTCCAGGGAGGGGGCACAGATACGCAGTATTTT. Translation gives CASSLAFQGGGTDTQYF.

V is TRBV28 and J is TRBJ2-7; TRBD2 might be the D (6 bases). The germline V gene encodes CDR1 MDHEN and CDR2 SYDVKM. V dropped 2 bases and J dropped 4 bases, with 9 bases sitting between them. The CDR3 has 13 residues. The CDR3 is CASSLAGWYEQYF. The CDR3 DNA sequence: TGTGCCAGCAGTTTAGCGGGGTGGTACGAGCAGTACTTC.

The chain joins TRBV5-1 to TRBJ1-3, with 7 nucleotides matching TRBD1. Germline V gene lookup returns CDR1 SGHRS and CDR2 YFSETQ. This CDR3 contains 15 residues. Trimming took 0 bases from V and 6 from J; bases not matched to a gene: 6. CDR3 DNA sequence: TGCGCCAGCAGCTTGGGAGGGGGCCTCGAAAACACCATATATTTT. It is translated as CASSLGGGLENTIYF.

The chain uses TRBV7-9 and TRBJ1-1; D unclear. Germline V lookup: CDR1 SEHNR, CDR2 FQNEAQ (reference sequence). This CDR3 is built from 12 residues. Between the trimmed V and J ends, which lost 3 bases and 3 bases, there was a span of 5 bases. In DNA form, the CDR3 reads TGTGCCAGCAGCTTGGCCCACACTGAAGCTTTCTTT. Protein: CASSLAHTEAFF.

The rearrangement joins TRBV6-2 or TRBV6-3 to TRBJ2-4, with D hard to call. The V end lost 2 bases, the J end lost 0 bases, and 8 bases lay between the germline ends. The CDR3 sequence is 15 residues long. Germline CDR1 MNHEY, CDR2 SVGEGT. This CDR3 is CASSYPRLAKNIQYF. The CDR3 nucleotides read TGTGCCAGCAGTTACCCCCGGTTAGCCAAAAACATTCAGTACTTC.

The genes are TRBV7-2 and TRBJ2-2; 9 bases map to TRBD1. CDR3 length: 17 residues. After removal of 1 base from V and 6 bases from J, the junction contained 9 bases not matched to a gene. Germline V gene sequence: CDR1 SGHTA, CDR2 FQGNSA. CDR3 in DNA: TGTGCCAGCAGCTTAGAGAGGGACAGGGTTTATTCCGGGGAGCTGTTTTTT. It is translated as CASSLERDRVYSGELFF.

The chain joins TRBV25-1 to TRBJ2-7, with a tentative D call TRBD1 (6 bases). This CDR3 is 14 amino acids long. V lost 6 bases to trimming and J lost 3 bases, with 15 bases between them. Looked up from germline, CDR1 is MGHDK and CDR2 is SYGVNS. The CDR3 bases are TGTGCCAGCAGCGGCAGGGGCCTAATCTACGAGCAGTACTTC. Protein sequence: CASSGRGLIYEQYF.

The genes are TRBV27 and TRBJ1-2; no clear D gene. Between the trimmed V and J ends, which lost 7 bases and 8 bases, there was a span of 17 bases. CDR3 length equals 13 residues. The germline gives CDR1 MNHEY, CDR2 SMNVEV (reference sequence). CDR3: CASMEDRVSGYTF. DNA for the CDR3: TGTGCCAGCATGGAGGACCGGGTTTCGGGCTACACCTTC.

V is TRBV9 and J is TRBJ2-1; 7 bases fit TRBD1. The germline gives CDR1 SGDLS, CDR2 YYNGEE. There are 12 residues in the CDR3. The junction had 4 bases not matched to a gene; V was cut back by 3 bases and J by 10 bases. CDR3: CASSAQGWEQFF. As DNA, the CDR3 is TGTGCCAGCAGCGCACAGGGGTGGGAGCAGTTCTTC.

The J gene is TRBJ1-4, the V gene TRBV28; D is ambiguous. The V end lost 1 base, the J end lost 0 bases, and 9 bases lay between the germline ends. Germline V gives CDR1 MDHEN, CDR2 SYDVKM. The CDR3 length is 16 residues. CDR3 amino acids: CASSLLPGTTNEKLFF. The CDR3 DNA is TGTGCCAGCAGTTTATTGCCGGGGACAACTAATGAAAAACTGTTTTTT.

The chain combines TRBV5-6 with TRBJ1-1; TRBD1 might be the D (6 bases). The V end was cut by 1 base, the J end by 1 base, with 17 bases between. CDR1 is SGHDT, CDR2 YYEEEE, per germline. This CDR3 spans 17 amino acids. CDR3 amino acids: CASSLLGRGGGNTEAFF. The DNA of the CDR3 is TGTGCCAGCAGCTTGTTGGGCAGGGGTGGAGGGAACACTGAAGCTTTCTTT.

This clone was counted a few times. The chain recombines TRBV6-6 with TRBJ2-7; TRBD1 aligns across 7 bases. Germline V CDR1 and CDR2: MNHNY, SVGAGI (reference sequence). The CDR3 extends over 12 amino acids. V lost 6 bases to trimming and J lost 6 bases; unmatched junction nucleotides: 5. CDR3 in DNA: TGTGCCAGCAGGGAGAGACAGGGCGAGCAGTACTTC. Protein: CASRERQGEQYF.